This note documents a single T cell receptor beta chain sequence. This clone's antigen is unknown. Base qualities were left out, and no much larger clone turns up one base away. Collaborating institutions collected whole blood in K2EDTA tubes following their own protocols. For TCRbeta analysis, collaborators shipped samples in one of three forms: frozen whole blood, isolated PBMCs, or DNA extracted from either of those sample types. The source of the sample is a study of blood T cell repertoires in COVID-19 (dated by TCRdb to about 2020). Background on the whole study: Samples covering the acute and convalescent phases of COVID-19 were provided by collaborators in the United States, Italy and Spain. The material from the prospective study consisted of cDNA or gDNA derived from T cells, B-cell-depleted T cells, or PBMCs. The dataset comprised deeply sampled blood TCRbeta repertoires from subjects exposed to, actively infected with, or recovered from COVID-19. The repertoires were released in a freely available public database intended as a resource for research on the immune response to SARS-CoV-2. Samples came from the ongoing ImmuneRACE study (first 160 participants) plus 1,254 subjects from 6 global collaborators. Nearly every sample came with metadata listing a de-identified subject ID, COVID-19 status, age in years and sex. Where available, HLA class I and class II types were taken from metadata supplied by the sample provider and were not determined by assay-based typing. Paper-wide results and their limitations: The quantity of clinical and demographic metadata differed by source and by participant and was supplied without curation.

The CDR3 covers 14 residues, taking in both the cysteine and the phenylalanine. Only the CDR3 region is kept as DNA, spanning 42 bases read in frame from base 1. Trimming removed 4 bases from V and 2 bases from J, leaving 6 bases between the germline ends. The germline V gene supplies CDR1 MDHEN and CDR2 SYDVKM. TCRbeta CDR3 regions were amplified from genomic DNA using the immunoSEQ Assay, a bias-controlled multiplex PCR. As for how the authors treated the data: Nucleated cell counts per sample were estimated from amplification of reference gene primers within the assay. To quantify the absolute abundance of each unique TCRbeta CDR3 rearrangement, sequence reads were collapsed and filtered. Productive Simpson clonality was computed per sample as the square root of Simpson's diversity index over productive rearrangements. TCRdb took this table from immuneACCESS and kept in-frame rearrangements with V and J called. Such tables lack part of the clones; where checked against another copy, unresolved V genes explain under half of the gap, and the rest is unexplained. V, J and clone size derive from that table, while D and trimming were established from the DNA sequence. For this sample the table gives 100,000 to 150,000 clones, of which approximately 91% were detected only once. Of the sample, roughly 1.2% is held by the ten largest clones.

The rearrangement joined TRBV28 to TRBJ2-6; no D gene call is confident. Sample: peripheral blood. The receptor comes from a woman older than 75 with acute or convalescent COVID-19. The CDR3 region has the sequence CASSSRAGANVLTF. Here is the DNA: TGTGCCAGCAGTTCCCGAGCTGGGGCCAACGTCCTGACTTTC.